The 28 T cell receptor beta chains listed next were all sequenced from one sample in a study of PD-1 blockade in classical Hodgkin lymphoma. Some clones are missing from TCRdb's copy, which holds only in-frame ones; the method was immunoSEQ multiplex PCR. The data show about 43,000 clones, roughly 78% seen once. All the patients suffered relapse after autologous stem cell transplantation, and brentuximab vedotin exposure differed. Source: peripheral blood mononuclear cells (PBMCs), taken before the second cycle of nivolumab. The receptors here all came from a human donor with classical Hodgkin lymphoma.

This rearrangement joins TRBV14 to TRBJ1-1; D remains unclear. Germline values: CDR1 SGHDN, CDR2 FVKESK. V was pared by 0 bases and J by 4 bases, with 12 bases between. The CDR3 contains 15 residues. CDR3 residues: CASSQDLLWVTEAFF. The CDR3 bases are TGTGCCAGCAGCCAAGATCTCTTATGGGTCACTGAAGCTTTCTTT.

This clone was recorded only once. This chain connects TRBV29-1 to TRBJ2-7, with TRBD2 identical over 10 bases. The CDR3 has 19 residues. Germline V gene data show CDR1 as SQVTM and CDR2 as ANQGSEA. J gave up 4 bases and V 6 bases, and 24 bases lay outside the gene matches. CDR3 sequence reads: CSVLFPGGLKREGRYEQYF. In DNA, the CDR3 is TGCAGCGTCCTGTTTCCCGGCGGTCTAAAGCGGGAGGGGAGGTACGAGCAGTACTTC.

This clone was detected a few times. The chain has TRBV7-2 and TRBJ2-4, with D possibly being TRBD2 (5 bases). Trimming took 9 bases from V and 2 from J, leaving 11 bases between them. Germline V gene sequence: CDR1 SGHTA, CDR2 FQGNSA. CDR3 size: 13 residues. The CDR3 sequence is CASSFGTKNIQYF. CDR3 bases: TGTGCCAGTTCGTTCGGGACCAAAAACATTCAGTACTTC.

The chain couples TRBV7-2 to TRBJ2-7; D remains ambiguous. V was cut by 1 base and J by 0 bases, with 4 bases left in between. The CDR3 length is 13 residues. Germline CDR1 SGHTA, CDR2 FQGNSA. CDR3 in amino acids: CASSLDISYEQYF. The CDR3 DNA reads TGTGCCAGCAGCTTAGACATCTCCTACGAGCAGTACTTC.

The V and J genes are TRBV6-5 and TRBJ2-5; the D gene is possibly TRBD2 (5 bases). From germline, CDR1 is MNHEY and CDR2 SVGAGI. The germline V and J ends were trimmed by 5 bases and 2 bases, with 15 bases remaining between them. The CDR3 consists of 15 residues. CDR3 in DNA: TGTGCCAGCAGTGGCTTTCTCCGGGGACAAGAGACCCAGTACTTC. It yields the protein CASSGFLRGQETQYF.

V usage is TRBV28 and J usage is TRBJ1-5; a weak D match, TRBD1 (5 bases). The CDR3 contains 13 residues. With 8 bases removed from V and 2 bases from J, the gap between germline ends came to 10 bases. Germline loops: CDR1 MDHEN, CDR2 SYDVKM. The CDR3 nucleotides read TGTGCCAGCTGGCAGGGAGGCAATCAGCCCCAGCATTTT. Translated, it gives CASWQGGNQPQHF.

The chain combines TRBV5-4 with TRBJ2-7; D remains ambiguous. The CDR3 is 12 residues long. Germline CDR1 and CDR2: SGHNT and YYREEE (reference sequence). V was shortened by 2 bases and J by 3 bases, with 6 bases between the two germline ends. CDR3 sequence: CASSLRYYEQYF. The CDR3 DNA reads TGTGCCAGCAGCTTACGCTACTACGAGCAGTACTTC.

The V gene is TRBV16, the J gene TRBJ1-2, with a tentative D call TRBD1 (5 bases). This CDR3 region has 12 residues. Trimming pared 0 bases from V and 6 bases from J, leaving 5 bases between. The V gene's germline CDR1 is KGHSY and CDR2 FQNENV. The chain's CDR3 is CASSQSRDGYTF. CDR3 in DNA: TGTGCCAGCAGCCAATCCAGGGATGGCTACACCTTC.

The V call is TRBV2, the J call TRBJ2-7; the match to TRBD1 covers 7 bases. The CDR3 sequence is 15 residues long. Germline values: CDR1 SNHLY, CDR2 FYNNEI. J gave up 1 base and V 1 base, and 4 bases lay outside the gene matches. The CDR3 nucleotides read TGTGCCAGCAGTGAAGGGGGGACAGATTCCTACGAGCAGTACTTC. This codes for CASSEGGTDSYEQYF.

The chain recombines TRBV2 with TRBJ2-1; D not certain. The V and J ends lost 8 bases and 7 bases respectively, with 21 bases between them. The CDR3 sequence is 15 residues long. The germline gives CDR1 SNHLY, CDR2 FYNNEI. This chain's CDR3 is CASARLEMELNEQFF. The DNA of the CDR3 is TGTGCCAGCGCCCGACTGGAAATGGAGTTAAATGAGCAGTTCTTC.

V gene TRBV6-6 combines with J gene TRBJ2-1, with a possible D match to TRBD1 (6 bases). CDR3 size: 13 residues. The germline gives CDR1 MNHNY, CDR2 SVGAGI (reference sequence). The ends were cut back, 6 bases at V and 4 bases at J, with 10 bases in the middle. The CDR3 here is CASSTGQYNEQFF. The CDR3 nucleotides are TGTGCCAGCAGCACAGGACAGTACAATGAGCAGTTCTTC.

The V call is TRBV5-1, the J call TRBJ2-2; possible D gene TRBD2, 6 bases. Between the trimmed V and J ends, which lost 4 bases and 0 bases, there was a span of 10 bases. This CDR3 has 15 amino acids. Germline V CDR1 and CDR2: SGHRS, YFSETQ. CDR3 sequence reads: CASSPGLTNTGELFF. CDR3 nucleotides: TGCGCCAGCAGCCCGGGACTGACGAACACCGGGGAGCTGTTTTTT.

This clone was observed a few times. This rearrangement joins TRBV4-3 to TRBJ1-2, with 7 bases lining up with TRBD1. After removal of 6 bases from V and 0 bases from J, the junction contained 7 bases not matched to a gene. Per the germline V gene, CDR1 is LGHNA and CDR2 is YSLEER. The CDR3 totals 15 residues. CDR3 DNA sequence: TGCGCCAGCAGTGTAGGACAGGCTTCTAACTATGGCTACACCTTC. Protein sequence: CASSVGQASNYGYTF.

V is TRBV25-1 and J is TRBJ1-5; the D is unclear. V lost 4 bases and J 5 bases, leaving 18 bases between the germline ends. The length of the CDR3 is 16 residues. CDR1 and CDR2 (germline): MGHDK, SYGVNS. In nucleotides, the CDR3 is TGTGCCAGCAGTGGCCACAGATTGGGCGGCGATCAGCCCCAGCATTTT. Protein sequence: CASSGHRLGGDQPQHF.

This chain connects TRBV4-1 to TRBJ2-7; the D gene is possibly TRBD1 (5 bases). The CDR3 covers 18 residues. Germline V gene data show CDR1 as MGHRA and CDR2 as YSYEKL. Trimming pared 4 bases from V and 0 bases from J, leaving 22 bases between. The CDR3 DNA sequence: TGCGCCAGCAGCCTCTCGGGTGGTATAGGGGCCGACTCCTACGAGCAGTACTTC. Translation gives CASSLSGGIGADSYEQYF.

V usage is TRBV7-9 and J usage is TRBJ2-7, with no clear D. CDR1 is SEHNR, CDR2 FQNEAQ, per germline (reference sequence). Trimming pared 5 bases from V and 3 bases from J, leaving 8 bases between. This CDR3 has 12 residues. In nucleotides, the CDR3 is TGTGCCAGCAGCCAAGAAGACTACGAGCAGTACTTC. It translates to CASSQEDYEQYF.

V and J are TRBV6-1 and TRBJ1-2, with D perhaps matching TRBD1 (5 bases). The CDR3 runs to 13 residues. Trimming pared 6 bases from V and 5 bases from J, leaving 13 bases between. CDR1 is MNHNS and CDR2 is SASEGT in the germline V gene. CDR3 in DNA: TGTGCCAGCAGGGGAGGGGTGGGGTATGGCTACACCTTC. Translating it yields CASRGGVGYGYTF.

This clone appeared a few times. The rearrangement links TRBV6-5 to TRBJ1-5, with D perhaps TRBD1 (5 bases). CDR1 MNHEY and CDR2 SVGAGI come from the germline V gene. CDR3 length: 15 amino acids. Deletions cut 6 bases from V and 7 bases from J, with 19 bases between. The CDR3 is CASRGGLRKDQPQHF. CDR3 sequence (DNA): TGTGCCAGCAGGGGGGGACTCCGGAAGGACCAGCCCCAGCATTTT.

This chain joins TRBV15 and TRBJ2-1, with D maybe TRBD2 (5 bases). Germline values: CDR1 LNHNV, CDR2 YYDKDF (reference sequence). The CDR3 totals 15 residues. V lost 8 bases to trimming and J lost 6 bases, with 20 bases between them. This CDR3 is CATSPEGPAFNEQFF. CDR3 sequence (DNA): TGTGCCACCTCCCCAGAGGGCCCTGCCTTCAATGAGCAGTTCTTC.

The J gene is TRBJ1-5, the V gene TRBV5-8; D is unclear. V was clipped by 5 bases and J by 6 bases, with 18 bases between them. CDR1 and CDR2 (germline): SGHTS, YDEGEE. This CDR3 spans 15 amino acids. The CDR3 spells CASSTGLGRSQPQHF. The CDR3 DNA reads TGTGCCAGCAGTACGGGGTTAGGACGGAGTCAGCCCCAGCATTTT.

The chain couples TRBV19 to TRBJ2-2, with D hard to call. CDR3 length equals 11 residues. CDR1 LNHDA and CDR2 SQIVND come from the germline V gene (reference sequence). Trimming stripped 7 bases from V and 6 bases from J, with 6 bases between. The CDR3 DNA follows: TGTGCCAGTAATTTGGCCGGGGAGCTGTTTTTT. This sequence encodes CASNLAGELFF.

The chain has TRBV27 and TRBJ2-3; either TRBD1 or TRBD2 may fit D (5 bases each). The CDR3 is made up of 15 amino acids. Deletions cut 4 bases from V and 3 bases from J, with 14 bases between. Germline V CDR1 and CDR2: MNHEY, SMNVEV (reference sequence). The DNA for the CDR3 is TGTGCCAGCAGTTCCCGGGACCAATCGACAGATACGCAGTATTTT. Protein sequence: CASSSRDQSTDTQYF.

V is TRBV11-2 and J is TRBJ2-2; 8 bases fit TRBD2. CDR1 is SGHAT, CDR2 FQNNGV, per germline. This CDR3 comprises 13 residues. The V gene end was trimmed by 6 bases and the J gene end by 8 bases; junction bases not matched to a gene: 5. Here the CDR3 reads CASRAGVGGELFF. As DNA, the CDR3 is TGTGCCAGCAGAGCGGGGGTAGGAGGGGAGCTGTTTTTT. Full variable domain (outside the CDR3, taken from reference TRBV11-2 and TRBJ2-2): EAGVAQSPRYKIIEKRQSVAFWCNPISGHATLYWYQQILGQGPKLLIQFQNNGVVDDSQLPKDRFSAERLKGVDSTLKIQPAKLEDSAVYLCASRAGVGGELFFGEGSRLTVL.

The chain employs TRBV28 and TRBJ2-5, with TRBD2 matching over 7 bases. The CDR3 spans 15 residues. Germline V CDR1 and CDR2: MDHEN, SYDVKM. V was pared by 5 bases and J by 2 bases, with 8 bases of the junction left unmatched. This CDR3 is CASSPGGGRQETQYF. Here the CDR3 DNA reads TGTGCCAGCAGTCCCGGAGGCGGGAGACAAGAGACCCAGTACTTC.

Only a few counts were recorded for this clone. The chain carries TRBV4-3 and TRBJ1-4; TRBD1 aligns across 12 bases. V shed 3 bases and J 2 bases; nucleotides not matched to a gene: 13. The germline V gene encodes CDR1 LGHNA and CDR2 YSLEER. This CDR3 is built from 20 residues. This CDR3 reads CASSHERGTGGSSTNEKLFF. Written as DNA, the CDR3 is TGCGCCAGCAGCCACGAACGCGGGACAGGGGGCAGTTCTACTAATGAAAAACTGTTTTTT.

The chain recombines TRBV27 with TRBJ2-6, with 7 bases fitting TRBD2. The CDR3 runs to 17 residues. V was clipped by 3 bases and J by 1 base; unmatched bases: 6. The germline CDR1 and CDR2 sequences are MNHEY and SMNVEV (reference sequence). The CDR3 nucleotides are TGTGCCAGCAGTTTGTCGGGGAGGGTATCTGGGGCCAACGTCCTGACTTTC. Its translation is CASSLSGRVSGANVLTF.

V usage is TRBV5-1 and J usage is TRBJ1-1; 7 bases are a match to TRBD1. Trimming took 4 bases from V and 0 from J; bases not matched to a gene: 6. CDR1 and CDR2 (germline): SGHRS, YFSETQ. The CDR3 totals 15 residues. The CDR3 here is CASSLTGRLNTEAFF. The DNA for the CDR3 is TGCGCCAGCAGCCTGACAGGGCGGTTGAACACTGAAGCTTTCTTT.

This clone has only a few counts. This chain uses TRBV19 with TRBJ2-1; 12 positions agree with TRBD2. This CDR3 has 16 amino acids. CDR1 and CDR2 (germline): LNHDA, SQIVND (reference sequence). In nucleotides, the CDR3 is TGTGCTAGCGACGGGGCTAGCGGGAGGGGTAAAAATGAGCAGTTCTTC. Encoded protein: CASDGASGRGKNEQFF.